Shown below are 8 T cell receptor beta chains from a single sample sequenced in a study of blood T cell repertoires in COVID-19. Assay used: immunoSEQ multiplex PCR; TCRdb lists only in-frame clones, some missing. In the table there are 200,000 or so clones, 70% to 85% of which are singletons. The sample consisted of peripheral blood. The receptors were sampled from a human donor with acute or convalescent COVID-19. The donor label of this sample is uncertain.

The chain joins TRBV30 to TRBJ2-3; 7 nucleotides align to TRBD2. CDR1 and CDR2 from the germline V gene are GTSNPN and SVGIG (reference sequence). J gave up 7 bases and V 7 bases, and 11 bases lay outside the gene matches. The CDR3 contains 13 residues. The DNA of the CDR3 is TGTGCCTTACAACCGGGACTAATGAATACGCAGTATTTT. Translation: CALQPGLMNTQYF.

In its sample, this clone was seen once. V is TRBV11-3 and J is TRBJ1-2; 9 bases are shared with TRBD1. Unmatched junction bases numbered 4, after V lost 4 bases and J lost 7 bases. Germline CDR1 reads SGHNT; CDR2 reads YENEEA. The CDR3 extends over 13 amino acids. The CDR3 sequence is CASSSTGGGGYTF. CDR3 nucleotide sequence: TGTGCCAGCAGCTCTACAGGGGGCGGTGGCTACACCTTC. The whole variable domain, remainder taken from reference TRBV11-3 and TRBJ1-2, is EAGVVQSPRYKIIEKKQPVAFWCNPISGHNTLYWYLQNLGQGPELLIRYENEEAVDDSQLPKDRFSAERLKGVDSTLKIQPAELGDSAVYLCASSSTGGGGYTFGSGTRLTVV.

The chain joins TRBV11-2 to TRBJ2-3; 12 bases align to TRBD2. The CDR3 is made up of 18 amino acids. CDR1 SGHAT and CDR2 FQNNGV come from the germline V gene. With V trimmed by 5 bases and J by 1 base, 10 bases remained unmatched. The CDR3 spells CASSKRTSGISGTDTQYF. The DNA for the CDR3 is TGTGCCAGCAGCAAACGGACTAGCGGGATCTCAGGCACAGATACGCAGTATTTT.

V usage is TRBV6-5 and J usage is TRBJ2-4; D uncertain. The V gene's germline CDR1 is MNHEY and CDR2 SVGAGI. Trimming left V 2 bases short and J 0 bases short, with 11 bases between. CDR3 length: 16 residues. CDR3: CASSYDLGLAKNIQYF. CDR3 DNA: TGTGCCAGCAGTTACGATCTGGGCCTAGCCAAAAACATTCAGTACTTC.

The CDR3 bases are TGTGCCAGCAGCTCACAACCGGGACTAGCGGGAGGAGGCGGGGAGCTGTTTTTT. Amino acid sequence: CASSSQPGLAGGGGELFF. This chain joins TRBV2 and TRBJ2-2, with 15 bases fitting TRBD2. CDR3 length: 18 residues. J lost 7 bases, V lost 6 bases, and 12 bases had no gene match. Germline CDR1 SNHLY, CDR2 FYNNEI.

The CDR3, as DNA: TGTGCCAGTAGTGACCTGACAGGGAACAATCAGCCCCAGCATTTT. It codes for CASSDLTGNNQPQHF. The V and J genes are TRBV19 and TRBJ1-5; TRBD1 matches at 7 bases. Germline V gene sequence: CDR1 LNHDA, CDR2 SQIVND (reference sequence). The CDR3 runs to 15 residues. V shed 5 bases and J 3 bases; nucleotides not matched to a gene: 7.

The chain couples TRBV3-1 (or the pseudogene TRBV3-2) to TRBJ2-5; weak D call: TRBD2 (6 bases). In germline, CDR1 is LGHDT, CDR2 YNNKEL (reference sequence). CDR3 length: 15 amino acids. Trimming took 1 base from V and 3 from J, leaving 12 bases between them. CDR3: CASSQGSRGKETQYF. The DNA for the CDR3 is TGTGCCAGCAGCCAAGGCAGTCGGGGGAAAGAGACCCAGTACTTC.

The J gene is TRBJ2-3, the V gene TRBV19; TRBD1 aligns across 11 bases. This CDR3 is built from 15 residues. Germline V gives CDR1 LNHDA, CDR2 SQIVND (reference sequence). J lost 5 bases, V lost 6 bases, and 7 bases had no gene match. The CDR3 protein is CASSHGGQGGDTQYF. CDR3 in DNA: TGTGCCAGTAGCCACGGGGGACAGGGGGGAGATACGCAGTATTTT. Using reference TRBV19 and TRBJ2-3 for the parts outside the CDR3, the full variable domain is DGGITQSPKYLFRKEGQNVTLSCEQNLNHDAMYWYRQDPGQGLRLIYYSQIVNDFQKGDIAEGYSVSREKKESFPLTVTSAQKNPTAFYLCASSHGGQGGDTQYFGPGTRLTVL.